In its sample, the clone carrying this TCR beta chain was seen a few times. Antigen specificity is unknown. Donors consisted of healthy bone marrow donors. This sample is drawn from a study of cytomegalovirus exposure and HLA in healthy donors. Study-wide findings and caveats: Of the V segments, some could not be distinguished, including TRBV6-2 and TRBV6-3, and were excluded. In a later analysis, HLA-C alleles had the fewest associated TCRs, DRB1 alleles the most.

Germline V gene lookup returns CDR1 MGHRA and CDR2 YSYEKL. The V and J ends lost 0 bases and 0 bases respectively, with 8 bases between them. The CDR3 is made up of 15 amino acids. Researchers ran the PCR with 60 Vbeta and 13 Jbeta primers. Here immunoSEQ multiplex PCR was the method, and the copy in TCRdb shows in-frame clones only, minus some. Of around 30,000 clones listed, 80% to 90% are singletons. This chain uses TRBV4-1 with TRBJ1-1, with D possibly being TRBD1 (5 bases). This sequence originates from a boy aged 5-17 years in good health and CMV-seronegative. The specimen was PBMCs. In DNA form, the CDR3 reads TGCGCCAGCAGCCAAGATCCGGGGGTGAACACTGAAGCTTTCTTT. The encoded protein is CASSQDPGVNTEAFF.